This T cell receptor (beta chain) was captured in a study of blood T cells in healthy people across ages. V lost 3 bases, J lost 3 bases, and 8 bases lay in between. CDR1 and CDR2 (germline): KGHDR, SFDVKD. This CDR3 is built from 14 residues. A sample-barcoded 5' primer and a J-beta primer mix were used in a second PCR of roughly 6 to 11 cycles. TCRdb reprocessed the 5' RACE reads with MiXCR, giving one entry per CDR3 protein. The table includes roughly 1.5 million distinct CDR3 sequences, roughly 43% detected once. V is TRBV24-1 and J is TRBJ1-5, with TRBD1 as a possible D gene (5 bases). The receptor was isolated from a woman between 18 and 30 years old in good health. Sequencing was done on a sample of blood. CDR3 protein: CATSDAGYNQPQHF. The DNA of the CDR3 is TGTGCCACCAGTGATGCAGGGTACAATCAGCCCCAGCATTTT.